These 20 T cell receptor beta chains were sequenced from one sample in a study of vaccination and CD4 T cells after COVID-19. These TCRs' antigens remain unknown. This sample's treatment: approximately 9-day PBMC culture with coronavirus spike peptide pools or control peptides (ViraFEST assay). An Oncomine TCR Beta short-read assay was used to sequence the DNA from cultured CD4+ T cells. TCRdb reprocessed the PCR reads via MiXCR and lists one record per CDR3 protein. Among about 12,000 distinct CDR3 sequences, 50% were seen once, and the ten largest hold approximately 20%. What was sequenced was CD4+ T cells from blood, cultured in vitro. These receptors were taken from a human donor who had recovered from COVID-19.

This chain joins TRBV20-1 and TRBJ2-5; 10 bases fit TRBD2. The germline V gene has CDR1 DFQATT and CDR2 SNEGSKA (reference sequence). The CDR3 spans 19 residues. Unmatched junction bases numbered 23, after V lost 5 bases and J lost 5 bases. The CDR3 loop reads CSAPDWLAGDPRLGETQYF. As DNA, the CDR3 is TGCAGTGCTCCCGATTGGCTAGCGGGAGACCCGCGTTTAGGGGAGACCCAGTACTTC.

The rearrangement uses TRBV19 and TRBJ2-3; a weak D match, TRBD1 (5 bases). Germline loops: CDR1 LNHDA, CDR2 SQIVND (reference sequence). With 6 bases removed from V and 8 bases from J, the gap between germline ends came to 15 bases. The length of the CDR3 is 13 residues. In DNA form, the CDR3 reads TGTGCCAGTAGGGTGATCGGTCAGGGTACGCAGTATTTT. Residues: CASRVIGQGTQYF.

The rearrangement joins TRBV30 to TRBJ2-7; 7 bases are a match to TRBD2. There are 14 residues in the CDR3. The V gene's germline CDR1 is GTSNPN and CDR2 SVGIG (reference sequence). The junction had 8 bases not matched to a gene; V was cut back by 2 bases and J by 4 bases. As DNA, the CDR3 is TGTGCCTGGAGTTTCGGGACTATCACTTACGAGCAGTACTTC. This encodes CAWSFGTITYEQYF.

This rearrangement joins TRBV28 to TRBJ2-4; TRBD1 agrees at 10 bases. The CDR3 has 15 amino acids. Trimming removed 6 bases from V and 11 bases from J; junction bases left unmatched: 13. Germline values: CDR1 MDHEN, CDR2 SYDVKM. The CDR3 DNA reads TGTGCCAGCAGGCCGACCGGGACAGGGGCAGACCTTCAGTACTTC. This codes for CASRPTGTGADLQYF.

The CDR3 DNA is TGCGCCAGCAGCTTGGTTGGGACCTCCGTCGATGAGCAGTTCTTC. Its protein is CASSLVGTSVDEQFF. This chain connects TRBV5-1 to TRBJ2-1; D could derive from TRBD1 or TRBD2 (5 bases each). CDR3 size: 15 residues. V was cut by 0 bases and J by 8 bases, with 15 bases left in between. CDR1 is SGHRS and CDR2 is YFSETQ in the germline V gene. Full variable domain (remainder filled in from reference TRBV5-1 and TRBJ2-1): KAGVTQTPRYLIKTRGQQVTLSCSPISGHRSVSWYQQTPGQGLQFLFEYFSETQRNKGNFPGRFSGRQFSNSRSEMNVSTLELGDSALYLCASSLVGTSVDEQFFGPGTRLTVL.

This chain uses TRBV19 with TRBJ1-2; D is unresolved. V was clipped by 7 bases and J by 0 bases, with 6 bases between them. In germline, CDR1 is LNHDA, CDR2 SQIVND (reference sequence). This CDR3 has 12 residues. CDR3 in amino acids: CASKQANYGYTF. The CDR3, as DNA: TGTGCCAGTAAACAAGCTAACTATGGCTACACCTTC.

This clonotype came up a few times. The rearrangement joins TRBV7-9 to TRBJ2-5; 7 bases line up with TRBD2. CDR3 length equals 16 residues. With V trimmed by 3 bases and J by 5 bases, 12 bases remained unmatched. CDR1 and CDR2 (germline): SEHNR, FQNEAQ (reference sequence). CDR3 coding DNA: TGTGCCAGCAGCTTGAAGCCCCTGGGAGGGCGGGAGACCCAGTACTTC. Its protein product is CASSLKPLGGRETQYF.

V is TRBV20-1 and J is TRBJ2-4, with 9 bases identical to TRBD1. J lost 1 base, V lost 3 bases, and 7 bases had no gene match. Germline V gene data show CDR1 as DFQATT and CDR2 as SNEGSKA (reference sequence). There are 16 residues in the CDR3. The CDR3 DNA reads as TGCAGTGCTAGTCGGGGACAGGGATCGGCCAAAAACATTCAGTACTTC. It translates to CSASRGQGSAKNIQYF.

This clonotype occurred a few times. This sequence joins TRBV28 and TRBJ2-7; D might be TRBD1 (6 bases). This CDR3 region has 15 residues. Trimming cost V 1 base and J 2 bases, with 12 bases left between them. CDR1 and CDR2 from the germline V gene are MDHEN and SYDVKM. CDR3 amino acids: CASSLLFQGPYEQYF. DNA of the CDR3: TGTGCCAGCAGTTTATTGTTCCAGGGGCCCTACGAGCAGTACTTC.

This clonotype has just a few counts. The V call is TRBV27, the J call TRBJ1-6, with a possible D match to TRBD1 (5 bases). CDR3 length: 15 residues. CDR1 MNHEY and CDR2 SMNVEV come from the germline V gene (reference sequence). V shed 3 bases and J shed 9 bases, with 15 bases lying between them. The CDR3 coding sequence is TGTGCCAGCAGTTTTAGTCAGGGAACGGGTTCACCCCTCCACTTT. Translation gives CASSFSQGTGSPLHF.

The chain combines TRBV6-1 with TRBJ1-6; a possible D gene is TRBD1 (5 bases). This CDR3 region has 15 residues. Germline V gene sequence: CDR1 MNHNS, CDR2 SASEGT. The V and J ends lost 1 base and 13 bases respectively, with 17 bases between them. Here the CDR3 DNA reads TGTGCCAGCAGTGAAGGCAGGGAGGAATTCATGCCCCTCCACTTT. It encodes CASSEGREEFMPLHF.

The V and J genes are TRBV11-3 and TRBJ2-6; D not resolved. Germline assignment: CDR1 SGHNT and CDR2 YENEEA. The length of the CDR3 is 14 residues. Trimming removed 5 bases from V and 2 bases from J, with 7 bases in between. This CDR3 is CASSERPGANVLTF. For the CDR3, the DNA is TGTGCCAGCAGCGAAAGGCCTGGGGCCAACGTCCTGACTTTC.

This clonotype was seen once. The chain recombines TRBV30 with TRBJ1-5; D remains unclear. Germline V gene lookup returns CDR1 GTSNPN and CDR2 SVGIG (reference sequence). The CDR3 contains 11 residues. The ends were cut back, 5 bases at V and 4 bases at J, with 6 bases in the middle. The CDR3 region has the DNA TGTGCCTGGGGATTTAATCAGCCCCAGCATTTT. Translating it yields CAWGFNQPQHF.

The CDR3 DNA follows: TGTGCCAGCAGTTACGGCTCTGCCCAAGAGACCCAGTACTTC. Translation: CASSYGSAQETQYF. This chain joins TRBV6-5 and TRBJ2-5; D unresolved. The CDR3 loop spans 14 amino acids. Trimming removed 2 bases at V and 1 base at J, with 8 bases between. CDR1 MNHEY and CDR2 SVGAGI come from the germline V gene.

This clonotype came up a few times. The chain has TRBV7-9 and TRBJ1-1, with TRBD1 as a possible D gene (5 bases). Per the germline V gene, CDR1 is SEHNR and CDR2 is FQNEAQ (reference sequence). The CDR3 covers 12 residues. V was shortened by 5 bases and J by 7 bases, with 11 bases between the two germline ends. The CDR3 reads CASSLTEIEAFF. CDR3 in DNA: TGTGCCAGCAGCCTGACAGAAATTGAAGCTTTCTTT. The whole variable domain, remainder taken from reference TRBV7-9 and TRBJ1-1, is DTGVSQNPRHKITKRGQNVTFRCDPISEHNRLYWYRQTLGQGPEFLTYFQNEAQLEKSRLLSDRFSAERPKGSFSTLEIQRTEQGDSAMYLCASSLTEIEAFFGQGTRLTVV.

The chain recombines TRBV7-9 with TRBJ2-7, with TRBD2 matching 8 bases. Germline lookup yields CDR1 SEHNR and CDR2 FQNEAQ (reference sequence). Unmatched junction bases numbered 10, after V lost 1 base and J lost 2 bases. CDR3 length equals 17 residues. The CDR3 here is CASSLGGASGSPYEQYF. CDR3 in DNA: TGTGCCAGCAGCTTAGGGGGGGCTAGCGGGTCCCCCTACGAGCAGTACTTC.

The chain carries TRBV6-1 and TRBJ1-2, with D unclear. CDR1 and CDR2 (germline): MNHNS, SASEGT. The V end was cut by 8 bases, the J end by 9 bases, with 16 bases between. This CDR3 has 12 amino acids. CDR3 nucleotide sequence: TGTGCCAGCGGGGAGGGCCAATTGAGCTACACCTTC. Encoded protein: CASGEGQLSYTF.

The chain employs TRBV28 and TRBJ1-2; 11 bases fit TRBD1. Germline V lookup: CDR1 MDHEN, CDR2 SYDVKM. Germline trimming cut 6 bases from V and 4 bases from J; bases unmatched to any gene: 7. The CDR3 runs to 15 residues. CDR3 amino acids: CASSDRGQGGYGYTF. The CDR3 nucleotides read TGTGCCAGCAGCGACAGGGGACAGGGGGGCTATGGCTACACCTTC.

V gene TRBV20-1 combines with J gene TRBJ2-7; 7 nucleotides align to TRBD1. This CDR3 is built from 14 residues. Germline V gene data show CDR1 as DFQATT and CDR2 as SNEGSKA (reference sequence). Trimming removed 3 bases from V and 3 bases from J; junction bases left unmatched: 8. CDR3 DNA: TGCAGTGCTAGGCCGGACAGGAGTGACTACGAGCAGTACTTC. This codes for CSARPDRSDYEQYF.

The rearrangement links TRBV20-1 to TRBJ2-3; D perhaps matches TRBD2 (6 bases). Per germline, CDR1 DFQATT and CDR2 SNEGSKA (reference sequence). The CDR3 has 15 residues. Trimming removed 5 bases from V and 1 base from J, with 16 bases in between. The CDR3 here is CSAPRLVQGTDTQYF. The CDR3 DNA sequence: TGCAGTGCTCCGCGACTAGTCCAAGGCACAGATACGCAGTATTTT.